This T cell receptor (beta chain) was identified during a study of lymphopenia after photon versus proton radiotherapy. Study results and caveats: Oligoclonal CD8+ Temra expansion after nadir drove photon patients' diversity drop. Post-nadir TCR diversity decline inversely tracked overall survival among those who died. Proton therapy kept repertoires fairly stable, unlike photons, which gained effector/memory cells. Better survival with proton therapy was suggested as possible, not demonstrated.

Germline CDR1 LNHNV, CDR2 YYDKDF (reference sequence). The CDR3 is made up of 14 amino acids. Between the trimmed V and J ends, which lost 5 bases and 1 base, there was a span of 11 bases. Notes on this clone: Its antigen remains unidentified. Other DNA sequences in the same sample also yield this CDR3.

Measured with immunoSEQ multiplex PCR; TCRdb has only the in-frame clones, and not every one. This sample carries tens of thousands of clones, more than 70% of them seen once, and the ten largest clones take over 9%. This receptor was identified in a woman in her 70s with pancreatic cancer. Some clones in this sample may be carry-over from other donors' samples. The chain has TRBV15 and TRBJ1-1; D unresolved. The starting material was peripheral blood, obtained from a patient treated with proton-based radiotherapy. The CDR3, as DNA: TGTGCCACCAGCCTCAGGCAGGCGAACACTGAAGCTTTCTTT. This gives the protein CATSLRQANTEAFF.